The next 11 T cell receptor beta chains were all read from a single sample in a study of T-cell memory formation after mild COVID-19. A single record per CDR3 protein comes from TCRdb applying MiXCR to the 5' RACE reads. The sample carries a few hundred thousand distinct CDR3 sequences, about a sixth recorded once. Sequenced input: PBMCs or a T cell subset sorted from them (not recorded which). The receptors derive from a man aged 18 to 30 who had mild COVID-19 (a few samples of this study predate the infection). Cell type and time point are not known.

This clonotype was found a few times. The chain joins TRBV7-2 to TRBJ1-6; 8 bases are a match to TRBD1. From germline, CDR1 is SGHTA and CDR2 FQGNSA. J was trimmed by 6 bases and V by 6 bases; bases with no gene match: 7. The CDR3 is 15 amino acids. CDR3 sequence: CASRSTGAGNSPLHF. The CDR3 DNA sequence: TGTGCCAGCAGATCGACAGGGGCGGGTAATTCACCCCTCCACTTT.

This clonotype was seen many times. As DNA, the CDR3 is TGTGCCAGCAGTTTGGGCGGGGGGGTTTCGGATACGCAGTATTTT. It is translated as CASSLGGGVSDTQYF. This chain uses TRBV12-3 or TRBV12-4 with TRBJ2-3; 9 bases are shared with TRBD2. Trimming took 3 bases from V and 6 from J; bases not matched to a gene: 7. This CDR3 spans 15 amino acids.

This clonotype was detected a few times. This chain links TRBV6-5 with TRBJ1-1; TRBD1 is a possible D gene (5 bases). The CDR3 runs 14 residues. The V and J ends lost 5 bases and 3 bases respectively, with 13 bases between them. Germline V lookup: CDR1 MNHEY, CDR2 SVGAGI. The CDR3 region has the DNA TGTGCCAGCAGTGAAGGGGTTGGTGACACTGAAGCTTTCTTT. Protein product: CASSEGVGDTEAFF.

The chain joins TRBV4-3 to TRBJ1-4; a possible D gene is TRBD1 (6 bases). Germline assignment: CDR1 LGHNA and CDR2 YSLEER. The CDR3 sequence is 16 residues long. Deletions cut 0 bases from V and 7 bases from J, with 15 bases between. The CDR3 here is CASSQDRSLGGEKLFF. The CDR3 nucleotides read TGCGCCAGCAGCCAAGATAGGTCCCTAGGGGGTGAAAAACTGTTTTTT.

This clonotype has more than one count but fewer than ten. CDR3 residues: CASSASRGAGGYTF. The CDR3 DNA reads as TGTGCCAGCAGCGCCTCGCGCGGCGCGGGTGGCTACACCTTC. The chain links TRBV6-1 to TRBJ1-2, with D uncertain. V lost 6 bases and J 7 bases, leaving 18 bases between the germline ends. Per the germline V gene, CDR1 is MNHNS and CDR2 is SASEGT. The CDR3 is 14 residues long.

This clonotype appeared a few times. The V and J genes are TRBV29-1 and TRBJ1-1; TRBD1 is a possible D gene (5 bases). Trimming cost V 5 bases and J 3 bases, with 22 bases left between them. CDR1 and CDR2 from the germline V gene are SQVTM and ANQGSEA. The length of the CDR3 is 16 residues. CDR3 nucleotide sequence: TGCAGCGTTCTACGGGAGTACATTGAAGGGGACACTGAAGCTTTCTTT. Encoded protein: CSVLREYIEGDTEAFF.

This clonotype was counted only a few times. The genes are TRBV7-9 and TRBJ1-1; D unresolved. Germline CDR1 and CDR2: SEHNR and FQNEAQ (reference sequence). The CDR3 has 14 amino acids. Trimming took 2 bases from V and 0 from J, leaving 7 bases between them. The CDR3 protein is CASSLIGLNTEAFF. In DNA, the CDR3 is TGTGCCAGCAGCTTAATAGGGTTGAACACTGAAGCTTTCTTT. The full variable domain, completed using reference TRBV7-9 and TRBJ1-1, is DTGVSQNPRHKITKRGQNVTFRCDPISEHNRLYWYRQTLGQGPEFLTYFQNEAQLEKSRLLSDRFSAERPKGSFSTLEIQRTEQGDSAMYLCASSLIGLNTEAFFGQGTRLTVV.

This clonotype was observed a few times. The chain employs TRBV29-1 and TRBJ1-3; D not resolved. Per the germline V gene, CDR1 is SQVTM and CDR2 is ANQGSEA. The CDR3 loop spans 14 amino acids. Trimming cost V 6 bases and J 0 bases, with 12 bases left between them. This CDR3 is CSVDDGSSGNTIYF. The DNA for the CDR3 is TGCAGCGTAGACGACGGGAGCTCTGGAAACACCATATATTTT.

The rearrangement links TRBV12-3 or TRBV12-4 to TRBJ1-1; D is undetermined. V was pared by 7 bases and J by 4 bases, with 10 bases between. This CDR3 has 12 amino acids. The CDR3 coding sequence is TGTGCCAGCAAACCGGGAGGCACTGAAGCTTTCTTT. Residues: CASKPGGTEAFF.

The J gene is TRBJ1-6, the V gene TRBV14; tentatively, D is TRBD1 (5 bases). Germline V gene data show CDR1 as SGHDN and CDR2 as FVKESK. Trimming removed 0 bases at V and 5 bases at J, with 20 bases between. This CDR3 is 19 amino acids long. As DNA, the CDR3 is TGTGCCAGCAGCCAAGAAAGGGTGGTCAGGGTAGGAGATAATTCACCCCTCCACTTT. Encoded protein: CASSQERVVRVGDNSPLHF.

This clonotype has a single count. The chain recombines TRBV5-6 with TRBJ1-1; D is undetermined. The CDR3 length is 16 residues. V lost 2 bases and J lost 2, with 16 bases in between. Per the germline V gene, CDR1 is SGHDT and CDR2 is YYEEEE. For the CDR3, the DNA is TGTGCCAGCAGCTTAAGGGCCCAGTACCCAAACACTGAAGCTTTCTTT. This encodes CASSLRAQYPNTEAFF.